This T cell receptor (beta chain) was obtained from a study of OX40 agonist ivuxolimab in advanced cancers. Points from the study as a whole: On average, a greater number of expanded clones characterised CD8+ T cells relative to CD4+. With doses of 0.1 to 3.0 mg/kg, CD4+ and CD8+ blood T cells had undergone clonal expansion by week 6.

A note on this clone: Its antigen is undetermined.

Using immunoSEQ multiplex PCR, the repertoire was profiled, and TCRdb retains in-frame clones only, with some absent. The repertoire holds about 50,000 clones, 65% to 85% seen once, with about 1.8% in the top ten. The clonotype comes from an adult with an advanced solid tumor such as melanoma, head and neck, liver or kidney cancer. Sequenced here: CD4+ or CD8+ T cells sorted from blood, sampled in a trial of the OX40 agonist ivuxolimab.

The CDR3 nucleotides read TGTGCCAGCAGCGCCACCGGGACTGGCTCCTACAATGAGCAGTTCTTC. The encoded protein is CASSATGTGSYNEQFF. The chain links TRBV9 to TRBJ2-1; D might be TRBD2 (6 bases). Trimming removed 3 bases from V and 0 bases from J, with 13 bases in between. The CDR3 totals 16 residues. Germline V gene lookup returns CDR1 SGDLS and CDR2 YYNGEE.